Reported below is one T cell receptor beta chain. Its antigen specificity is not known. No base qualities exist here, and no much larger clone lies one base off it. The CDR3 spans 16 residues, from the cysteine through the phenylalanine. The CDR3 DNA has 48 bases and is translated from base 1. V is reduced by 2 bases and J by 0 bases, leaving a spacing of 16 bases between them. CDR1 SQVTM and CDR2 ANQGSEA are derived from the germline V gene. Whole blood was collected in K2EDTA tubes by collaborating institutions according to the institutions' own protocols. For TCRbeta analysis, collaborators shipped samples as frozen whole blood, isolated PBMCs, or DNA extracted from either of those sample types. TCRbeta CDR3 regions were amplified from genomic DNA by means of the immunoSEQ Assay, a bias-controlled multiplex PCR. Concerning the study's data processing: The number of nucleated cells in each sample was estimated by amplification of reference gene primers within the assay. To quantify the absolute abundance of each unique TCRbeta CDR3 rearrangement, sequence reads were collapsed and filtered. For each sample, productive Simpson clonality was calculated as the square root of Simpson's diversity index across productive rearrangements. What TCRdb holds here is the immuneACCESS table cut down to in-frame rearrangements. Part of the clones is not present; checked against another copy, under half of the missing clones reflect an unresolved V gene, and the others are unexplained. That table is the source of V, J and clone size, and D and trimming were worked out from the DNA. The sample table records some 66,000 clones; 82% of these occur just once. Of the sample, 5% to 8% is held by the ten largest clones.

This specimen belongs to a study of blood T cell repertoires in COVID-19 (dated by TCRdb to 2018 to 2020). Study-level background: The collaborator samples originated in the United States, Italy and Spain and spanned the acute and convalescent phases of COVID-19. A freely available public database, intended as a resource for researchers studying the immune response to SARS-CoV-2, is where the repertoires were released. The sample metadata nearly always contained a de-identified subject ID, COVID-19 status, age in years and sex. The prospective study material was composed of cDNA or gDNA derived from T cells, B-cell-depleted T cells, or PBMCs. Deeply sampled blood TCRbeta repertoires from subjects exposed to, actively infected with, or recovered from COVID-19 were included in the dataset. Where HLA class I and class II types were available, the types were taken from metadata supplied by the sample provider, not from assay-based typing. The samples were drawn from two sources: the first 160 participants of the ongoing ImmuneRACE study, and 1,000 to 1,500 subjects contributed by 6 global collaborators. The full study reports these points: The quantity of clinical and demographic metadata differed by source and by participant and was supplied without curation.

Recombination connected TRBV29-1 to TRBJ2-5; a confident D gene designation cannot be given. The receptor was derived from a man aged 55 to 70 with acute or convalescent COVID-19. Material for sequencing was peripheral blood. The CDR3 here reads CSVESLQVSHQETQYF. Here is the DNA: TGCAGCGTTGAAAGTCTGCAGGTATCTCACCAAGAGACCCAGTACTTC. The full variable domain, completed from the reference TRBV29-1 and TRBJ2-5 proteins outside the CDR3, reads SAVISQKPSRDICQRGTSLTIQCQVDSQVTMMFWYRQQPGQSLTLIATANQGSEATYESGFVIDKFPISRPNLTFSTLTVSNMSPEDSSIYLCSVESLQVSHQETQYFGPGTRLLVL.